Shown below are 23 T cell receptor beta chains from a single sample sequenced in a study of blood T cell repertoires in COVID-19. Generated by immunoSEQ multiplex PCR, the TCRdb table keeps only in-frame clones and is missing some. The repertoire holds fewer than 350,000 clones, with 85% as singletons. The sequencing input was PBMCs or T cells enriched from blood (not recorded which). These receptors came from a woman between 50 and 59 years old who had recovered from COVID-19.

This clone was recorded a few times. Here the CDR3 DNA reads TGTGCCAGCTCACCACTGGCAGGGTCTGGAAACACCATATATTTT. Its translation is CASSPLAGSGNTIYF. The chain combines TRBV18 with TRBJ1-3, with D possibly matching TRBD1 (5 bases). The ends were cut back, 1 base at V and 1 base at J, with 8 bases in the middle. The CDR3 consists of 15 residues. The germline V gene has CDR1 KGHSH and CDR2 LQKENI.

The genes are TRBV2 and TRBJ2-2, with TRBD1 as a possible D gene (6 bases). The CDR3 is made up of 15 amino acids. Germline CDR1 reads SNHLY; CDR2 reads FYNNEI. Trimming pared 4 bases from V and 3 bases from J, leaving 12 bases between. DNA for the CDR3: TGTGCCAGCAGTGTGTACAGGGAAGACACCGGGGAGCTGTTTTTT. Residues: CASSVYREDTGELFF. The full variable domain, its missing parts supplied by reference TRBV2 and TRBJ2-2, is EPEVTQTPSHQVTQMGQEVILRCVPISNHLYFYWYRQILGQKVEFLVSFYNNEISEKSEIFDDQFSVERPDGSNFTLKIRSTKLEDSAMYFCASSVYREDTGELFFGEGSRLTVL.

The rearrangement uses TRBV21-1 and TRBJ2-1; the table's D call, TRBD2, was not checked against the DNA. TRBV21-1 is recorded as a pseudogene. CDR3 length: 12 amino acids. As DNA, the CDR3 is TGTGCCAGTTTTCTAGCGGGAGATGAGCAGTTCTTC. Translation: CASFLAGDEQFF.

This clone was detected a few times. CDR3 in DNA: TGTGCCAGCAGCGAGACGGGGACAGCCTCTGGAAACACCATATATTTT. Residues: CASSETGTASGNTIYF. V usage is TRBV9 and J usage is TRBJ1-3, with TRBD1 matching over 7 bases. Trimming cost V 3 bases and J 0 bases; bases outside gene matches: 6. CDR1 is SGDLS and CDR2 is YYNGEE in the germline V gene. The CDR3 runs to 16 residues.

The chain recombines TRBV6-5 with TRBJ1-2; D is possibly TRBD1 (6 bases). The germline V gene has CDR1 MNHEY and CDR2 SVGAGI. CDR3 length equals 14 residues. Trimming pared 6 bases from V and 4 bases from J, leaving 15 bases between. In DNA form, the CDR3 reads TGTGCCAGCAGGCAGCTACAGGGACCCTATGGCTACACCTTC. It encodes CASRQLQGPYGYTF.

A word on this clone: Other DNA sequences in this specimen translate into the identical CDR3. This rearrangement joins TRBV20-1 to TRBJ1-2; a possible D gene is TRBD1 (6 bases). From germline, CDR1 is DFQATT and CDR2 SNEGSKA (reference sequence). Trimming cost V 3 bases and J 2 bases, with 7 bases left between them. The CDR3 is made up of 12 amino acids. The CDR3 is CSASRGNYGYTF. The CDR3 DNA follows: TGCAGTGCTAGTAGGGGGAACTATGGCTACACCTTC.

The rearrangement uses TRBV6-1 and TRBJ2-7; 9 bases fit TRBD1. This CDR3 region has 14 residues. The V gene end was trimmed by 3 bases and the J gene end by 3 bases; junction bases not matched to a gene: 3. Germline V gene sequence: CDR1 MNHNS, CDR2 SASEGT. The CDR3 sequence: CASSDQTGGYEQYF. As DNA, the CDR3 is TGTGCCAGCAGTGACCAGACAGGGGGCTACGAGCAGTACTTC.

The chain links TRBV7-3 to TRBJ2-2; D is perhaps TRBD1 (6 bases). CDR1 SGHTA and CDR2 FQGTGA come from the germline V gene. Trimming removed 3 bases from V and 6 bases from J, with 8 bases in between. The CDR3 is 13 residues long. In nucleotides, the CDR3 is TGTGCCAGCAGCTTCGAGGGGGCCGGGGAGCTGTTTTTT. Its translation: CASSFEGAGELFF.

The genes are TRBV11-2 and TRBJ1-3; tentative D call: TRBD1 (6 bases). There are 16 residues in the CDR3. Looked up from germline, CDR1 is SGHAT and CDR2 is FQNNGV. V shed 5 bases and J shed 4 bases, with 18 bases lying between them. The CDR3 nucleotides read TGTGCCAGCAGCATCGACAGGTCAAGATTGGGAAACACCATATATTTT. It codes for CASSIDRSRLGNTIYF.

The chain recombines TRBV15 with TRBJ2-1; 12 bases map to TRBD2. The length of the CDR3 is 17 residues. V lost 0 bases and J lost 9; bases outside the gene matches: 9. The germline gives CDR1 LNHNV, CDR2 YYDKDF (reference sequence). CDR3 bases: TGTGCCACCAGCAGAGAGCTAGCGGGAGGGCGACAAAGTGAGCAGTTCTTC. Translation gives CATSRELAGGRQSEQFF.

V is TRBV30 and J is TRBJ1-1, with D possibly being TRBD1 (6 bases). The germline gives CDR1 GTSNPN, CDR2 SVGIG (reference sequence). The CDR3 sequence is 12 residues long. Trimming removed 3 bases from V and 9 bases from J, with 14 bases in between. In DNA form, the CDR3 reads TGTGCCTGGAGCCGAATGACAGGCCAAGCTTTCTTT. Translating it yields CAWSRMTGQAFF. The complete variable domain, with remaining parts taken from reference TRBV30 and TRBJ1-1, reads SQTIHQWPATLVQPVGSPLSLECTVEGTSNPNLYWYRQAAGRGLQLLFYSVGIGQISSEVPQNLSASRPQDRQFILSSKKLLLSDSGFYLCAWSRMTGQAFFGQGTRLTVV.

The V gene is TRBV10-3, the J gene TRBJ1-4; a possible D gene is TRBD1 (5 bases). The CDR3 loop spans 15 amino acids. V gave up 0 bases and J gave up 5 bases, with 10 bases separating them. Germline V lookup: CDR1 ENHRY, CDR2 SYGVKD. CDR3 loop: CAISESGGPNEKLFF. For the CDR3, the DNA is TGTGCCATCAGTGAGTCGGGGGGACCGAATGAAAAACTGTTTTTT.

The chain has TRBV2 and TRBJ1-2; D gene unclear. This CDR3 contains 12 residues. Germline-derived CDR1 and CDR2 are SNHLY and FYNNEI. V lost 8 bases to trimming and J lost 8 bases, with 15 bases between them. The CDR3 region has the DNA TGTGCCAGCCGAGGTGGAAGTGGGGGCTACACCTTC. This encodes CASRGGSGGYTF.

The chain employs TRBV7-3 and TRBJ2-6; 7 nucleotides align to TRBD1. V shed 7 bases and J 4 bases; nucleotides not matched to a gene: 7. The CDR3 length is 15 residues. In germline, CDR1 is SGHTA, CDR2 FQGTGA. The chain's CDR3 is CASTRQGTGANVLTF. The CDR3 DNA sequence: TGTGCCAGCACCAGACAGGGAACAGGGGCCAACGTCCTGACTTTC.

The chain employs TRBV10-1 and TRBJ2-3; 7 nucleotides line up with TRBD1. V lost 0 bases and J lost 0; bases outside the gene matches: 3. Germline CDR1 WNHNN, CDR2 SYGVQD (reference sequence). CDR3 length: 16 residues. CDR3 in amino acids: CASSESTGPSTDTQYF. CDR3 DNA sequence: TGCGCCAGCAGTGAGTCGACAGGGCCAAGCACAGATACGCAGTATTTT.

The chain combines TRBV9 with TRBJ1-4; D may be TRBD1 (6 bases). Trimming cost V 0 bases and J 2 bases, with 11 bases left between them. In germline, CDR1 is SGDLS, CDR2 YYNGEE. The CDR3 runs to 16 residues. Here the CDR3 reads CASSVAGGGTNEKLFF. The CDR3 DNA is TGTGCCAGCAGCGTAGCTGGGGGGGGCACTAATGAAAAACTGTTTTTT.

This clone was seen only once. Additional DNA sequences in this sample encode the identical CDR3. The chain couples TRBV19 to TRBJ1-5; unclear D gene. CDR1 and CDR2 (germline): LNHDA, SQIVND (reference sequence). V was shortened by 1 base and J by 1 base, with 5 bases between the two germline ends. CDR3 size: 14 residues. CDR3 in amino acids: CASSIAGSNQPQHF. Written as DNA, the CDR3 is TGTGCCAGTAGTATAGCCGGGAGCAATCAGCCCCAGCATTTT.

The chain joins TRBV2 to TRBJ2-2, with D possibly TRBD1 on 6 matching bases. Germline V lookup: CDR1 SNHLY, CDR2 FYNNEI. The ends were cut back, 6 bases at V and 9 bases at J, with 8 bases in the middle. The CDR3 has 11 residues. The CDR3 is CASRGARELFF. The DNA for the CDR3 is TGTGCCAGCAGGGGGGCCCGGGAGCTGTTTTTT.

V is TRBV5-1 and J is TRBJ2-2; TRBD1 matches at 8 bases. V trimming: 4 bases; J trimming: 4 bases; junction bases outside the gene matches: 9. Germline V gene sequence: CDR1 SGHRS, CDR2 YFSETQ. The CDR3 is 16 residues long. The CDR3 DNA follows: TGCGCCAGCAGCCCAACAGGGGGAGCCGGCACCGGGGAGCTGTTTTTT. This encodes CASSPTGGAGTGELFF.

This clone has a single count. The chain couples TRBV2 to TRBJ2-7, with a possible D match to TRBD1 (6 bases). The CDR3 consists of 14 residues. Trimming removed 6 bases from V and 0 bases from J, with 12 bases in between. Germline lookup yields CDR1 SNHLY and CDR2 FYNNEI. The CDR3 here is CASRRTESSYEQYF. For the CDR3, the DNA is TGTGCCAGCAGAAGGACAGAGAGCTCCTACGAGCAGTACTTC.

The genes are TRBV28 and TRBJ1-2; tentatively, D is TRBD1 (5 bases). V lost 5 bases and J 7 bases, leaving 11 bases between the germline ends. The CDR3 has 12 amino acids. Germline loops: CDR1 MDHEN, CDR2 SYDVKM. The chain's CDR3 is CASSQGVSGYTF. The CDR3 DNA sequence: TGTGCCAGCAGTCAGGGTGTAAGTGGCTACACCTTC.

This clone was seen a handful of times. The chain employs TRBV30 and TRBJ2-2; no firm D call. The CDR3 sequence is 14 residues long. With 3 bases removed from V and 3 bases from J, the gap between germline ends came to 11 bases. Germline loops: CDR1 GTSNPN, CDR2 SVGIG (reference sequence). The CDR3 sequence: CAWSRNTDTGELFF. CDR3 in DNA: TGTGCCTGGAGCAGAAACACCGACACCGGGGAGCTGTTTTTT.

The chain employs TRBV10-2 and TRBJ1-1; TRBD1 is a possible D gene (6 bases). Looked up from germline, CDR1 is WSHSY and CDR2 is SAAADI. The CDR3 totals 15 residues. The germline V and J ends were trimmed by 7 bases and 3 bases, with 18 bases remaining between them. Here the CDR3 reads CASKITPGGHTEAFF. Here the CDR3 DNA reads TGCGCCAGCAAGATAACCCCCGGGGGGCACACTGAAGCTTTCTTT.